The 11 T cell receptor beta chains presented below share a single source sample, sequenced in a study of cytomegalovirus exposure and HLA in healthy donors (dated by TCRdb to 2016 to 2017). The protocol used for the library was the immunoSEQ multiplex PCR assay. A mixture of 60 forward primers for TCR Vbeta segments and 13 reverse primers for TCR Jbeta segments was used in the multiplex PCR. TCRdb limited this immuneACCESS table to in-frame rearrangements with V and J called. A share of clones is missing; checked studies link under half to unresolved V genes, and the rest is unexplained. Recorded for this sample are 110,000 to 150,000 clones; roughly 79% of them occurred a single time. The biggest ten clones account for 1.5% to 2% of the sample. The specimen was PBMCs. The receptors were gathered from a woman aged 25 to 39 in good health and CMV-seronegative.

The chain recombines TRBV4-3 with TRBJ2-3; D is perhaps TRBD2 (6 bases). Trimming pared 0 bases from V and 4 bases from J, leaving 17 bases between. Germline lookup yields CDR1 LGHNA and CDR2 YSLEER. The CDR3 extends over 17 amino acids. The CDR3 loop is CASSQDWRGERADTQYF. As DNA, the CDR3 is TGCGCCAGCAGCCAAGATTGGCGGGGAGAAAGGGCAGATACGCAGTATTTT.

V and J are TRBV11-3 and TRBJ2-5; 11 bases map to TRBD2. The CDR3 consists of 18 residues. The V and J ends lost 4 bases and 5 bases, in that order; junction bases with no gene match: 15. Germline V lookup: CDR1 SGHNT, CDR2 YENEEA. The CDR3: CASSSGAPGLAGRETQYF. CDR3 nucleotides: TGTGCCAGCAGCTCCGGGGCACCTGGACTAGCGGGTAGGGAGACCCAGTACTTC.

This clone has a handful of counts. The CDR3 coding sequence is TGTGCTAGTGGGAGGGAGACCCAGTACTTC. Protein product: CASGRETQYF. The chain uses TRBV12-5 and TRBJ2-5; D remains unclear. The V end was cut by 6 bases, the J end by 5 bases, with 4 bases between. CDR1 is LGHNT, CDR2 FRNRAP, per germline. The CDR3 runs 10 residues.

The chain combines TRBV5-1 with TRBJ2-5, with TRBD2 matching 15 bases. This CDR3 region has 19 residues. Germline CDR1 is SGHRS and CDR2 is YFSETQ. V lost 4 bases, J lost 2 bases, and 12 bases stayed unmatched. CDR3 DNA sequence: TGCGCCAGCAGCCCCCCTCCGGGACTAGCGGGGGGCCCACAAGAGACCCAGTACTTC. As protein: CASSPPPGLAGGPQETQYF.

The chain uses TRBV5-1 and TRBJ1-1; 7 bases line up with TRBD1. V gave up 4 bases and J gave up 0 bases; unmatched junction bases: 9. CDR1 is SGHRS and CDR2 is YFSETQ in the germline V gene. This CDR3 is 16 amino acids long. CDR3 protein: CASSRSTGALNTEAFF. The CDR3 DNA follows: TGCGCCAGCAGCCGATCCACAGGGGCCCTGAACACTGAAGCTTTCTTT.

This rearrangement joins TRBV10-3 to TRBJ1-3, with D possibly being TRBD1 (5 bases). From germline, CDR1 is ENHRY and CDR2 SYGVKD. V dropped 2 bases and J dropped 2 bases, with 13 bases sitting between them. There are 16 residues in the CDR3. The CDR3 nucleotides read TGTGCCATCAGTGAGGCAGGGATTCCCGCTGGAAACACCATATATTTT. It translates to CAISEAGIPAGNTIYF.

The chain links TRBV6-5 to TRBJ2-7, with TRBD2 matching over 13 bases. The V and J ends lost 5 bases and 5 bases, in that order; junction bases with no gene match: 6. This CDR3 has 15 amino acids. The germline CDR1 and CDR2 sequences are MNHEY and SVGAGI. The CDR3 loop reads CASSTRLAGGHEQYF. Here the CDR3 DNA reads TGTGCCAGCAGTACAAGACTAGCGGGGGGCCACGAGCAGTACTTC.

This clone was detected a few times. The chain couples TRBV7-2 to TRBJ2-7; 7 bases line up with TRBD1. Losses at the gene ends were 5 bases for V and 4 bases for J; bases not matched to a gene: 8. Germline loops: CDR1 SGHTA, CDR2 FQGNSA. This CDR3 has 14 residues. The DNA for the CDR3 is TGTGCCAGCAGCCCAGGGACAGCTGTTTACGAGCAGTACTTC. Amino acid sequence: CASSPGTAVYEQYF.

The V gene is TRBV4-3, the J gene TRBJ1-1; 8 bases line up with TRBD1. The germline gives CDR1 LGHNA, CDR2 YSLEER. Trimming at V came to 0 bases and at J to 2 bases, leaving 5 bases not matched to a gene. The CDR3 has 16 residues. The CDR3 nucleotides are TGCGCCAGCAGCCAAGATGGGACAGGAGACAACACTGAAGCTTTCTTT. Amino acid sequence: CASSQDGTGDNTEAFF.

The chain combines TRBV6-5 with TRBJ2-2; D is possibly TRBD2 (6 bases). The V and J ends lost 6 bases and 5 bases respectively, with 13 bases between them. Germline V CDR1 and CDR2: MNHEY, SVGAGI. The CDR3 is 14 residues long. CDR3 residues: CASRETGVTGELFF. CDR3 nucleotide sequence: TGTGCCAGCAGAGAGACGGGGGTAACCGGGGAGCTGTTTTTT.

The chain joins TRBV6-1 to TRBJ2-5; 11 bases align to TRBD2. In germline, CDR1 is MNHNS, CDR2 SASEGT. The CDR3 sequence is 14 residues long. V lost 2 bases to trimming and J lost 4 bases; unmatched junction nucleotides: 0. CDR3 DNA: TGTGCCAGCAGTGAAACTAGCGGGGGAGAGACCCAGTACTTC. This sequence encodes CASSETSGGETQYF.